The source of this T cell receptor beta chain is a study of blood T cell repertoires in COVID-19. Study information: Samples taken during acute and convalescent COVID-19 were collected in the United States, Italy and Spain. T cells, B-cell-depleted T cells, or PBMCs supplied cDNA or gDNA.

In the authors' workflow: Estimation of nucleated cell counts was performed using reference gene primer amplification. Here immunoSEQ multiplex PCR was the method, and the copy in TCRdb shows in-frame clones only, minus some. The V and J calls and the clone size are those of that table, but D and trimming were determined from the DNA. The sample gives more than 140,000 clones, approximately 80% of which show up once; about 7% is in the top ten. CDR3 length: 14 residues. The germline CDR1 and CDR2 sequences are SGHAT and FQNNGV. V was clipped by 1 base and J by 9 bases, with 13 bases between them. Sequenced input: peripheral blood. The sequence was collected from a woman between 50 and 59 years old in a cohort sampled during active or convalescent COVID-19. This chain uses TRBV11-2 with TRBJ1-5; D gene uncertain. The CDR3 loop is CASSLGTESRPQHF. DNA for the CDR3: TGTGCCAGCAGCTTAGGCACGGAGTCACGGCCCCAGCATTTT. The full variable domain, its missing parts supplied by reference TRBV11-2 and TRBJ1-5, is EAGVAQSPRYKIIEKRQSVAFWCNPISGHATLYWYQQILGQGPKLLIQFQNNGVVDDSQLPKDRFSAERLKGVDSTLKIQPAKLEDSAVYLCASSLGTESRPQHFGDGTRLSIL.